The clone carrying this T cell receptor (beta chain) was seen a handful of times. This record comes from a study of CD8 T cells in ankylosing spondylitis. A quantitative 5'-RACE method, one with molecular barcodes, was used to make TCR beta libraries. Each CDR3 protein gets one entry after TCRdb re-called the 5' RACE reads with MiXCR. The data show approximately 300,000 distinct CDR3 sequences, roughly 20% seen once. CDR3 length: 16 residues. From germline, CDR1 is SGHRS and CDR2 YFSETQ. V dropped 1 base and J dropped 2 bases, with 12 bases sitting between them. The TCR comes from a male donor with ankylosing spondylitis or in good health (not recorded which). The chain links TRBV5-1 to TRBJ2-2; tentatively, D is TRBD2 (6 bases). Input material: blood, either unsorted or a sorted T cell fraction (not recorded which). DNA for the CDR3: TGCGCCAGCAGCTTGATAGCGGTTGAAAACACCGGGGAGCTGTTTTTT. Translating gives CASSLIAVENTGELFF.